The entry below gives a single T cell receptor beta chain sequence along with its context. As yet, its antigen is unknown. Expansion with viral peptide pools was applied to antigen-specific CD4+ T cells by the ViraFEST assay prior to sequencing. The authors isolated CD4+ T cells after around 10 days of culture. This sample was included in a study of vaccination effects on CD4 cells after COVID-19. Trimming at V came to 7 bases and at J to 2 bases, leaving 22 bases not matched to a gene. This CDR3 region has 19 residues. Germline V gives CDR1 SGHTS, CDR2 YDEGEE. Assay used: immunoSEQ multiplex PCR; TCRdb lists only in-frame clones, some missing. The sample lists approximately 82,000 clones, around 74% occurring once.

The source was CD4+ T cells from PBMCs cultured with HCoV-229E spike peptides, collected before COVID-19 vaccination. V and J are TRBV5-8 and TRBJ2-5; 8 nucleotides align to TRBD1. The receptor was isolated from a human donor who received a COVID-19 vaccine. CDR3 protein: CASPILPALTGVGQETQYF. In DNA form, the CDR3 reads TGTGCCAGCCCCATCCTCCCCGCTTTGACAGGGGTTGGGCAAGAGACCCAGTACTTC. The full variable domain, in which reference TRBV5-8 and TRBJ2-5 provide the parts outside the CDR3, is EAGVTQSPTHLIKTRGQQATLRCSPISGHTSVYWYQQALGLGLQFLLWYDEGEERNRGNFPPRFSGRQFPNYSSELNVNALELEDSALYLCASPILPALTGVGQETQYFGPGTRLLVL.